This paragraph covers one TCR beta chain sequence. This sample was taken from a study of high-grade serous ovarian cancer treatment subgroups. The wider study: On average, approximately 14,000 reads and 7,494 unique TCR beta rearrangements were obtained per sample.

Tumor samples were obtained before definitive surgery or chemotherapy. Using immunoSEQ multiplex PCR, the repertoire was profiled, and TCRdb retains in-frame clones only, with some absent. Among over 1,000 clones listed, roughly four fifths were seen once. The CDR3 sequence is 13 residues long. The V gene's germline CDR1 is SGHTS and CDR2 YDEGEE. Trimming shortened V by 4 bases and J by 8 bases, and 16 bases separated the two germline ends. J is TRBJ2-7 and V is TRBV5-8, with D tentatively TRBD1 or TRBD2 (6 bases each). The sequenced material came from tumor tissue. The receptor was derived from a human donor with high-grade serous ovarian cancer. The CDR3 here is CASSPARGLQQYF. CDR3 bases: TGTGCCAGCAGCCCCGCCAGGGGACTCCAGCAGTACTTC.